This passage covers 18 T cell receptor beta chains from one sample sequenced in a study of blood T cell repertoires in COVID-19. TCRdb's table, derived via immunoSEQ multiplex PCR, lists solely in-frame clones and lacks some. In the table there are around 65,000 clones, roughly 79% of which are singletons. The sequencing input was peripheral blood. These receptors were collected from a human donor in a cohort sampled during active COVID-19.

The chain uses TRBV5-1 and TRBJ1-3, with 10 bases aligning to TRBD1. The V gene's germline CDR1 is SGHRS and CDR2 YFSETQ. CDR3 length: 20 residues. V trimming: 0 bases; J trimming: 0 bases; junction bases outside the gene matches: 12. The DNA for the CDR3 is TGCGCCAGCAGCTTGGGCCGATTAATCCGGGACAGGGGCTCTGGAAACACCATATATTTT. This encodes CASSLGRLIRDRGSGNTIYF.

This sequence joins TRBV5-1 and TRBJ2-7; 7 bases are shared with TRBD2. CDR3 length equals 15 residues. Germline values: CDR1 SGHRS, CDR2 YFSETQ. Trimming removed 1 base from V and 5 bases from J; junction bases left unmatched: 9. CDR3 nucleotide sequence: TGCGCCAGCAGCTTGACCGGGAGGTTTATCGACGAGCAGTACTTC. Its translation: CASSLTGRFIDEQYF.

This clone was counted ten times or more. CDR3 sequence: CASSERGPYNSPLHF. The CDR3 coding sequence is TGTGCCAGCAGTGAAAGGGGCCCCTATAATTCACCCCTCCACTTT. The chain recombines TRBV6-1 with TRBJ1-6, with D possibly TRBD1 on 5 matching bases. The V gene's germline CDR1 is MNHNS and CDR2 SASEGT. The ends were cut back, 2 bases at V and 2 bases at J, with 7 bases in the middle. The CDR3 runs 15 residues.

This CDR3 reads CASSESAGGVQPQHF. The CDR3 nucleotides read TGTGCCAGCAGTGAAAGTGCAGGGGGCGTTCAGCCCCAGCATTTT. The chain carries TRBV6-1 and TRBJ1-5, with TRBD1 matching over 8 bases. Germline loops: CDR1 MNHNS, CDR2 SASEGT. The ends lost 2 bases at V and 6 bases at J; junction bases unmatched: 6. This CDR3 comprises 15 residues.

The J gene is TRBJ1-5, the V gene TRBV7-9; 10 nucleotides line up with TRBD1. Losses at the gene ends were 1 base for V and 6 bases for J; bases not matched to a gene: 3. The CDR3 consists of 15 residues. Germline CDR1 and CDR2: SEHNR and FQNEAQ (reference sequence). The CDR3 DNA reads TGTGCCAGCAGCTTAGGGGACAGGGGTAGTCAGCCCCAGCATTTT. Residues: CASSLGDRGSQPQHF.

The V and J genes are TRBV5-1 and TRBJ1-5; D is unclear. The CDR3 runs 14 residues. Germline V CDR1 and CDR2: SGHRS, YFSETQ. V lost 2 bases, J lost 7 bases, and 13 bases lay in between. The CDR3 DNA reads TGCGCCAGCAGCTTTGAGGGATCGGAACAGCCCCAGCATTTT. Translation gives CASSFEGSEQPQHF.

V usage is TRBV28 and J usage is TRBJ2-5; D is perhaps TRBD2 (6 bases). Germline V gene lookup returns CDR1 MDHEN and CDR2 SYDVKM. The CDR3 is 15 residues long. V was trimmed by 7 bases and J by 2 bases, leaving 17 bases between them. CDR3: CASTLGGLGQETQYF. The DNA for the CDR3 is TGTGCCAGCACCCTAGGAGGGCTCGGGCAAGAGACCCAGTACTTC.

This rearrangement joins TRBV9 to TRBJ2-5, with D possibly being TRBD2 (7 bases). The V gene lost 0 bases and the J gene lost 1 base, with 16 bases spanning the gap. The CDR3 sequence is 17 residues long. The germline gives CDR1 SGDLS, CDR2 YYNGEE. The CDR3: CASSVAARGGAQETQYF. CDR3 sequence (DNA): TGTGCCAGCAGCGTAGCGGCCCGAGGGGGGGCCCAAGAGACCCAGTACTTC.

The gene calls are TRBV27 and TRBJ1-2; TRBD1 matches at 8 bases. The J segment lost 4 bases and the V segment lost 0 bases, leaving 7 bases of the junction unmatched. CDR1 is MNHEY and CDR2 is SMNVEV in the germline V gene (reference sequence). The CDR3 consists of 16 residues. CDR3 amino acids: CASSLSGQGKSYGYTF. The CDR3 DNA reads as TGTGCCAGCAGTTTATCCGGACAGGGAAAGAGCTATGGCTACACCTTC.

The chain has TRBV5-8 and TRBJ1-4; D not certain. CDR1 and CDR2 from the germline V gene are SGHTS and YDEGEE. Trimming shortened V by 4 bases and J by 2 bases, and 12 bases separated the two germline ends. This CDR3 is 15 amino acids long. This chain's CDR3 is CASSPRTGTNEKLFF. In DNA, the CDR3 is TGTGCCAGCAGCCCGCGAACCGGGACTAATGAAAAACTGTTTTTT.

This sequence joins TRBV9 and TRBJ1-5; maybe TRBD1 (5 bases). The germline gives CDR1 SGDLS, CDR2 YYNGEE. Trimming removed 0 bases at V and 3 bases at J, with 13 bases between. This CDR3 region has 16 residues. DNA for the CDR3: TGTGCCAGCAGCGTAGAGCCTGGGGGGACCAATCAGCCCCAGCATTTT. It yields the protein CASSVEPGGTNQPQHF. Using reference TRBV9 and TRBJ1-5 for the parts outside the CDR3, the full variable domain is DSGVTQTPKHLITATGQRVTLRCSPRSGDLSVYWYQQSLDQGLQFLIQYYNGEERAKGNILERFSAQQFPDLHSELNLSSLELGDSALYFCASSVEPGGTNQPQHFGDGTRLSIL.

This chain joins TRBV5-1 and TRBJ2-5; 9 nucleotides align to TRBD1. This CDR3 contains 15 residues. The trim removed 0 bases at V and 4 bases at J, leaving 4 bases unmatched. Germline-derived CDR1 and CDR2 are SGHRS and YFSETQ. The CDR3 region is CASSLEQGAAETQYF. The CDR3 coding sequence is TGCGCCAGCAGCTTGGAACAGGGGGCAGCAGAGACCCAGTACTTC.

CDR3 in amino acids: CASSTGGSPLHF. The CDR3 DNA follows: TGTGCCAGCAGCACAGGGGGTTCACCCCTCCACTTT. This sequence joins TRBV7-9 and TRBJ1-6, with 8 nucleotides matching TRBD1. V shed 5 bases, J shed 9 bases, and the junction held 0 bases outside the gene matches. The CDR3 spans 12 residues. Germline V CDR1 and CDR2: SEHNR, FQNEAQ (reference sequence). Supplemented by reference TRBV7-9 and TRBJ1-6, the full variable domain reads DTGVSQNPRHKITKRGQNVTFRCDPISEHNRLYWYRQTLGQGPEFLTYFQNEAQLEKSRLLSDRFSAERPKGSFSTLEIQRTEQGDSAMYLCASSTGGSPLHFGNGTRLTVT.

J is TRBJ1-5 and V is TRBV6-1, with TRBD1 identical over 7 bases. V was pared by 0 bases and J by 0 bases, with 8 bases of the junction left unmatched. Germline values: CDR1 MNHNS, CDR2 SASEGT. The CDR3 extends over 18 amino acids. CDR3 residues: CASSEAPGGGPSNQPQHF. The CDR3 DNA reads TGTGCCAGCAGTGAAGCGCCAGGGGGTGGACCTAGCAATCAGCCCCAGCATTTT.

V gene TRBV6-2 or TRBV6-3 combines with J gene TRBJ1-2; possibly TRBD1 for D (6 bases). Trimming shortened V by 5 bases and J by 4 bases, and 17 bases separated the two germline ends. Germline CDR1 and CDR2: MNHEY and SVGEGT. The CDR3 contains 15 residues. CDR3 sequence: CASSKTGSDGYGYTF. CDR3 DNA sequence: TGTGCCAGCAGTAAAACAGGGAGTGATGGCTATGGCTACACCTTC.

The gene calls are TRBV29-1 and TRBJ1-1; no clear D. CDR1 SQVTM and CDR2 ANQGSEA come from the germline V gene. Trimming pared 5 bases from V and 0 bases from J, leaving 7 bases between. The CDR3 runs 12 residues. The CDR3 coding sequence is TGCAGCGTTTTACAGATGAACACTGAAGCTTTCTTT. It codes for CSVLQMNTEAFF.

The J gene is TRBJ2-3, the V gene TRBV3-1 (or the pseudogene TRBV3-2); 9 bases align to TRBD2. The J segment lost 3 bases and the V segment lost 4 bases, leaving 17 bases of the junction unmatched. CDR1 and CDR2 from the germline V gene are LGHDT and YNNKEL (reference sequence). The CDR3 length is 19 residues. The CDR3 protein is CASSPSLVAGVGATDTQYF. CDR3 coding DNA: TGTGCCAGCAGCCCCTCCTTGGTAGCGGGAGTGGGAGCGACAGATACGCAGTATTTT.

The rearrangement uses TRBV18 and TRBJ2-7; no definite D call. The germline V gene encodes CDR1 KGHSH and CDR2 LQKENI. The CDR3 loop spans 13 amino acids. V lost 4 bases and J 3 bases, leaving 10 bases between the germline ends. The CDR3 nucleotides read TGTGCCAGCTCACGCGACACGTTCTACGAGCAGTACTTC. This translates into CASSRDTFYEQYF.